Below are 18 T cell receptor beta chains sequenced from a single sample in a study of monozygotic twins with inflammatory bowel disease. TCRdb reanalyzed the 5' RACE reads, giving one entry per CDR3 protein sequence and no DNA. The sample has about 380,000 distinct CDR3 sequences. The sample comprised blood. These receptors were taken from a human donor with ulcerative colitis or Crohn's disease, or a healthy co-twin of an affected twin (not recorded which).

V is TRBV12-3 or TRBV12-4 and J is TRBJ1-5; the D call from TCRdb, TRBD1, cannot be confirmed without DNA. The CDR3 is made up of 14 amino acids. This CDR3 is CASSLGQYNQPQHF.

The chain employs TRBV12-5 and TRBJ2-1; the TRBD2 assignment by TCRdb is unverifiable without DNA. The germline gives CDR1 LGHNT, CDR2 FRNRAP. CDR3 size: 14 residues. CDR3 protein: CASGSTRQYNEQFF.

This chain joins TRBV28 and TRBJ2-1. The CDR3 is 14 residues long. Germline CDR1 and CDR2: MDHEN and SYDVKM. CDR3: CASSRSLGYNEQFF.

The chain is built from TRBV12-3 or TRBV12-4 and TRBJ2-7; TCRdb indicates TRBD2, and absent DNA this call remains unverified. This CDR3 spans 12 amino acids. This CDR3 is CASAWGDYEQYF.

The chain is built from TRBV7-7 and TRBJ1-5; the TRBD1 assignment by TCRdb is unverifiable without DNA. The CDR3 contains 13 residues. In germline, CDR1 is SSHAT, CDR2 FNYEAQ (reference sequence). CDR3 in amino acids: CASSPGINQPQHF.

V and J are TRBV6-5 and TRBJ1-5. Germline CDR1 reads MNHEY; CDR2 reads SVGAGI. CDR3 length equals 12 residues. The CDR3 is CASSSGVQPQHF.

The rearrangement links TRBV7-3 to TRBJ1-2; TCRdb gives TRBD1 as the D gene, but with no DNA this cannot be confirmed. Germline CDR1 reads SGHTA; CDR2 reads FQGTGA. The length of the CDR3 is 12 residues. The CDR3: CASGTVNYGYTF.

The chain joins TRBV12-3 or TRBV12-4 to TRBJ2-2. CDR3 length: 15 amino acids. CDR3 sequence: CASSSGQVYTGELFF.

The CDR3 here is CASSRAGRGETQYF. The J gene is TRBJ2-5, the V gene TRBV7-3; absent DNA, TCRdb's TRBD1 call cannot be checked. CDR1 is SGHTA and CDR2 is FQGTGA in the germline V gene. This CDR3 spans 14 amino acids.

CDR3 protein: CASSLRRHTDTQYF. The chain has TRBV27 and TRBJ2-3; TCRdb gives TRBD1 as the D gene, but with no DNA this cannot be confirmed. The CDR3 has 14 amino acids. Germline values: CDR1 MNHEY, CDR2 SMNVEV (reference sequence).

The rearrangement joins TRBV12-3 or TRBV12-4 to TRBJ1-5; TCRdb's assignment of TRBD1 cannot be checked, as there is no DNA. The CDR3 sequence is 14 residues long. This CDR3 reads CASSGTVSNQPQHF.

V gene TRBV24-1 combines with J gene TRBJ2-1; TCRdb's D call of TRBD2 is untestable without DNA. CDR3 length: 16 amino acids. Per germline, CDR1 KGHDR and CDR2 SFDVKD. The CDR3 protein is CATSDPSSGANNEQFF.

The CDR3 sequence: CASSLWSRAGETQYF. The rearrangement links TRBV12-3 or TRBV12-4 to TRBJ2-5; TCRdb's D gene call, TRBD1, goes unchecked for lack of DNA. CDR3 length: 15 amino acids.

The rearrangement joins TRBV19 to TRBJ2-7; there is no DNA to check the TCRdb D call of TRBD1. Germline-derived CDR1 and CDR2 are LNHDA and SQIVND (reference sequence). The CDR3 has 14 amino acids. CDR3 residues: CASSPGTEYYEQYF.

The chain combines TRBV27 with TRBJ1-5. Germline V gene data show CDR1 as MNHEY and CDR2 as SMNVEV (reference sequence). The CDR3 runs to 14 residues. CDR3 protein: CASSLEGSSQPQHF.

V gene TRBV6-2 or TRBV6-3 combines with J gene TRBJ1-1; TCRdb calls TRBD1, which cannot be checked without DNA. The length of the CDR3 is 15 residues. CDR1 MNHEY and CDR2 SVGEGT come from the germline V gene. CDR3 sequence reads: CASSYPSRGPTEAFF.

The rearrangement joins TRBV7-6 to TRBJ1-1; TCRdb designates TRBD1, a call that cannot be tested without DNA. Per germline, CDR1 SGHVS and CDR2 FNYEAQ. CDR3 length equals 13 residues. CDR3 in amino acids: CASTTGVNTEAFF.

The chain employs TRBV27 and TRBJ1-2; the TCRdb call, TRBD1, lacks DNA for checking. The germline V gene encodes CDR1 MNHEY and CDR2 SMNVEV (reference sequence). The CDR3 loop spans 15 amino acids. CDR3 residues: CASSDRGGQGPFYTF.